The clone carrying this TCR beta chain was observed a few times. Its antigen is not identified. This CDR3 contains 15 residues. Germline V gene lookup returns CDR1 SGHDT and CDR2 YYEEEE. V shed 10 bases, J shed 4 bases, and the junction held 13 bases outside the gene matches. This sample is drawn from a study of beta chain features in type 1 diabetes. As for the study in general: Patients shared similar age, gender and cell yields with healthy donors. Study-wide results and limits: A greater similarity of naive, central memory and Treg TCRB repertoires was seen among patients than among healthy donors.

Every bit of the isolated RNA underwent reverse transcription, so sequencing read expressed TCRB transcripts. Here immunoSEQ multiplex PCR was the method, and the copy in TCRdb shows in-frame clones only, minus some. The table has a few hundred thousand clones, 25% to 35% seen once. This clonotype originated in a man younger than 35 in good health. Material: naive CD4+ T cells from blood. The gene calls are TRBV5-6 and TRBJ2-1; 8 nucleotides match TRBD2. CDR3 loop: CAVSLSGRNYNEQFF. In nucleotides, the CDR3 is TGTGCCGTATCGTTGAGCGGGAGAAATTACAATGAGCAGTTCTTC.